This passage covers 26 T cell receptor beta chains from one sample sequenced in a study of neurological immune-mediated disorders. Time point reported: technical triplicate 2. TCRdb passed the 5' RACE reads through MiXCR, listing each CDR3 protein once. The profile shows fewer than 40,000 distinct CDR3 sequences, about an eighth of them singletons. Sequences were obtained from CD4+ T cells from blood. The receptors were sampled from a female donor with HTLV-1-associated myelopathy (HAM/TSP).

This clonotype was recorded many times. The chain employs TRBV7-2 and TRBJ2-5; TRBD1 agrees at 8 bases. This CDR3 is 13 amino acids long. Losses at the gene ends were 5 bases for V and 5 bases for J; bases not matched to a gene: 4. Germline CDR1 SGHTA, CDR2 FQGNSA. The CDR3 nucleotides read TGTGCCAGCAGCGAAACAGGGGGGGAGACCCAGTACTTC. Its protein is CASSETGGETQYF.

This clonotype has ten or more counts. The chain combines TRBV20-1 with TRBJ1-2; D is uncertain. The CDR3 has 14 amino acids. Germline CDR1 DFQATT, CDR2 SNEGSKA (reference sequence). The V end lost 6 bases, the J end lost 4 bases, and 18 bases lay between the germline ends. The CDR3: CSAKADFRGYGYTF. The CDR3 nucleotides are TGCAGTGCAAAAGCGGACTTCCGAGGCTATGGCTACACCTTC.

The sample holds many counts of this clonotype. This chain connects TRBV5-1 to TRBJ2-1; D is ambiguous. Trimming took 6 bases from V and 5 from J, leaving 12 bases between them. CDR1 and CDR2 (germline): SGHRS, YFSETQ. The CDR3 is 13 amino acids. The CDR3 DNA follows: TGCGCCAGCACCCTCCGAGGAGACAATGAGCAGTTCTTC. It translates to CASTLRGDNEQFF.

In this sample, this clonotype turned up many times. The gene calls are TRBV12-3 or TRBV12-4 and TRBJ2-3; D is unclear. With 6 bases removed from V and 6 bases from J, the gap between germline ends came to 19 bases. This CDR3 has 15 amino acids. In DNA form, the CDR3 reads TGTGCCAGCAGCCGATCGACCATGCTCCTCGATACGCAGTATTTT. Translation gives CASSRSTMLLDTQYF.

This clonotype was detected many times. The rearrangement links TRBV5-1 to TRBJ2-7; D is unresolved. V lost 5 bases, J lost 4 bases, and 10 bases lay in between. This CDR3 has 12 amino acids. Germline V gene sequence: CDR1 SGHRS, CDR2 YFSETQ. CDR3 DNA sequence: TGCGCCAGCAGGTCTGGTCCTTACGAGCAGTACTTC. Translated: CASRSGPYEQYF.

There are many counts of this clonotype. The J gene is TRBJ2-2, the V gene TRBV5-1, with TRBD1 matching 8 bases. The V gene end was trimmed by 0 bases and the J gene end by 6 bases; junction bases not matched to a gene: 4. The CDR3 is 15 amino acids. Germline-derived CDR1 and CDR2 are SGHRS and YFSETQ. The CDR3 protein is CASSLADRGAGELFF. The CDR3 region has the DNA TGCGCCAGCAGCTTGGCCGACAGGGGAGCCGGGGAGCTGTTTTTT.

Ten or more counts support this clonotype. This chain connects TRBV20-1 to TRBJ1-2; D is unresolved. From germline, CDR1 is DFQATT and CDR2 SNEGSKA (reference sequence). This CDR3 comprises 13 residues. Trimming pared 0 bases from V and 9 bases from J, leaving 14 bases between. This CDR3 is CSARDRAAQSYTF. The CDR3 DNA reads TGCAGTGCTAGAGATCGGGCTGCCCAGAGCTACACCTTC.

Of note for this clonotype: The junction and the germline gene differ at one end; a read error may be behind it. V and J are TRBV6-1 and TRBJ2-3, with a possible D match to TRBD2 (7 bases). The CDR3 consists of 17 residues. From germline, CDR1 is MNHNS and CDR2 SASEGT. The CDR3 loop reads CAITNAVAAGDTDTKYF. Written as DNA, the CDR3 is TGTGCCATAACGAACGCCGTGGCGGCGGGGGACACAGATACGAAGTATTTT.

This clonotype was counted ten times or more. The CDR3 DNA reads TGTGCCATCAGTGTGACAGGGGAGGGGGAGACCCAGTACTTC. Amino acids: CAISVTGEGETQYF. This chain joins TRBV10-3 and TRBJ2-5; D perhaps matches TRBD1 (8 bases). Germline assignment: CDR1 ENHRY and CDR2 SYGVKD. Deletions cut 4 bases from V and 5 bases from J, with 14 bases between. The CDR3 is 14 residues long.

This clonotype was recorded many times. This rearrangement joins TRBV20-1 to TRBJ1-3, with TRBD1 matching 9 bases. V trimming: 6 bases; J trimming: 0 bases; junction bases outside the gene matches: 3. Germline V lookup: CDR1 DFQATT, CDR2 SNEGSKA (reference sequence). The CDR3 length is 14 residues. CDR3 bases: TGCAGTGCGCGACAGGGGGGCTCTGGAAACACCATATATTTT. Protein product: CSARQGGSGNTIYF.

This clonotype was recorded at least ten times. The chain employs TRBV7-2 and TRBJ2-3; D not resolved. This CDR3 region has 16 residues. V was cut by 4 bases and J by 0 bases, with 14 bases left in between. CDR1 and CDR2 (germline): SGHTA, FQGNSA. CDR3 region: CASSYGTRFSTDTQYF. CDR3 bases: TGTGCCAGCAGCTACGGAACCCGGTTCAGCACAGATACGCAGTATTTT.

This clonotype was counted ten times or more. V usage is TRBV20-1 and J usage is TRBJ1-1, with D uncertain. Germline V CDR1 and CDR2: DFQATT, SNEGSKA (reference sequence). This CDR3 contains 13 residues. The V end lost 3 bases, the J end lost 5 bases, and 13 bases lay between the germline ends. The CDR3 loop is CSASRVWETEAFF. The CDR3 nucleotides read TGCAGTGCTAGTCGGGTTTGGGAGACTGAAGCTTTCTTT.

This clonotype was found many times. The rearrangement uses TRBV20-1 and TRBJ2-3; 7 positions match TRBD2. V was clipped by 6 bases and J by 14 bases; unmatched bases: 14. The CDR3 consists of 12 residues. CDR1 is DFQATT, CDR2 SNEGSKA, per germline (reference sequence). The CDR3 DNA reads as TGCAGTGCCATTCCTTCGCCGGGAGGATCGTATTTT. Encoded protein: CSAIPSPGGSYF.

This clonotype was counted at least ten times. The CDR3: CASSRGGTGTGGYF. The CDR3, as DNA: TGTGCCAGCAGCCGAGGGGGGACCGGGACAGGGGGCTATTTT. V and J are TRBV7-2 and TRBJ2-3, with 12 bases aligning to TRBD1. CDR1 and CDR2 from the germline V gene are SGHTA and FQGNSA. V was pared by 5 bases and J by 15 bases, with 12 bases of the junction left unmatched. CDR3 size: 14 residues. Variable domain in full (rest from reference TRBV7-2 and TRBJ2-3): GAGVSQSPSNKVTEKGKDVELRCDPISGHTALYWYRQSLGQGLEFLIYFQGNSAPDKSGLPSDRFSAERTGGSVSTLTIQRTQQEDSAVYLCASSRGGTGTGGYFGPGTRLTVL.

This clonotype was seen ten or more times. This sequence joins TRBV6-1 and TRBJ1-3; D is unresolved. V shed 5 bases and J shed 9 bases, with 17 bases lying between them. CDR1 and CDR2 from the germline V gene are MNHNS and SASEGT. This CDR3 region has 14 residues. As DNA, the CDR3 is TGTGCCAGCAGTTTGGACCACTCCCGGACCACCATATATTTT. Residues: CASSLDHSRTTIYF.

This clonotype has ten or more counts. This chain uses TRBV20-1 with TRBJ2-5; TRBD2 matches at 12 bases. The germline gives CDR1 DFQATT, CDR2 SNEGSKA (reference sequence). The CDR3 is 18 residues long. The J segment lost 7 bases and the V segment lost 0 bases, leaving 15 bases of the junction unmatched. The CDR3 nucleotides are TGCAGTGCTAGAGATGATGGTTCTAGCGGGGGGGCGATTGGGACCCAGTACTTC. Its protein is CSARDDGSSGGAIGTQYF.

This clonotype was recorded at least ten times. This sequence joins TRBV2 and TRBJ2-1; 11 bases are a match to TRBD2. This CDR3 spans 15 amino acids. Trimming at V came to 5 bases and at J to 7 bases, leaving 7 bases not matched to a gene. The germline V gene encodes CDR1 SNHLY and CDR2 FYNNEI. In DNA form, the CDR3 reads TGTGCCAGCAGTTTTAGCGGGAGGGCCTGGAATGAGCAGTTCTTC. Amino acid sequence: CASSFSGRAWNEQFF.

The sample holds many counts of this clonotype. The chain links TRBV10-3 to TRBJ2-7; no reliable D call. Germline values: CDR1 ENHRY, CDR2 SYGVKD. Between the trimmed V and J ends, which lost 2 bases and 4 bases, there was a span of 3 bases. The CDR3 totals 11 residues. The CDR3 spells CAISEGYEQYF. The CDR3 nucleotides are TGTGCCATCAGTGAGGGATACGAGCAGTACTTC.

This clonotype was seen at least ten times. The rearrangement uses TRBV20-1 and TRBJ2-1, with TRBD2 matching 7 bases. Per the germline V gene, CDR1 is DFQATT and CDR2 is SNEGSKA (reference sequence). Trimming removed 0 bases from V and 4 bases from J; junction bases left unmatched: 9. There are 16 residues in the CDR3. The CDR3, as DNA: TGCAGTGCTAGAGATTGGGGCGGGAGTGAGTACAATGAGCAGTTCTTC. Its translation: CSARDWGGSEYNEQFF.

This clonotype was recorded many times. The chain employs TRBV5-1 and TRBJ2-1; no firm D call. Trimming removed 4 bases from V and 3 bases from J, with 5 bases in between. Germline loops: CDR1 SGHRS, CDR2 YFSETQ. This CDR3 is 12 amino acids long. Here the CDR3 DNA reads TGCGCCAGCAGCGCGGACTACAATGAGCAGTTCTTC. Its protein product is CASSADYNEQFF.

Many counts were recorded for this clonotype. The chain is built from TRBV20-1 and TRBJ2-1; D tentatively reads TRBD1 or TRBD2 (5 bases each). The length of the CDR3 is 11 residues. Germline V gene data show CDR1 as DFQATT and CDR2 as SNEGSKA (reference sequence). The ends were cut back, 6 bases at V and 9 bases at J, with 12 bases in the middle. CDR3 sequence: CSANGAGEQFF. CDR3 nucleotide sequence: TGCAGTGCAAACGGGGCGGGTGAGCAGTTCTTC.

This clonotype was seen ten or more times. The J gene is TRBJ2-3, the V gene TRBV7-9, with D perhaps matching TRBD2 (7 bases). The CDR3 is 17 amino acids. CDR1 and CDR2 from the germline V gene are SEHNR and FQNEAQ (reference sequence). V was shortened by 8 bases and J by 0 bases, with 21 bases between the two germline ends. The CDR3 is CASAKGGGLTSTDTQYF. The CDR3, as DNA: TGTGCCAGCGCAAAAGGGGGGGGACTCACGAGCACAGATACGCAGTATTTT.

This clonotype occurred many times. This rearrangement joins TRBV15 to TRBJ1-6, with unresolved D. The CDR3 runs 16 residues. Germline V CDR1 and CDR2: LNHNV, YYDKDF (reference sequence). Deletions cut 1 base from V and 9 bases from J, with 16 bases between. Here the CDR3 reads CATSRARAVSGSPLHF. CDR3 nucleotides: TGTGCCACCAGCAGAGCGAGGGCAGTCTCAGGTTCACCCCTCCACTTT.

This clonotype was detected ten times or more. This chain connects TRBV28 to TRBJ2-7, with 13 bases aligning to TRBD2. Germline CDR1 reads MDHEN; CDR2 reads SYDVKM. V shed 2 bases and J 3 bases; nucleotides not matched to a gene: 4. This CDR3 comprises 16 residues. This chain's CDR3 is CASSLQGLAGIYEQYF. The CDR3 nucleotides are TGTGCCAGCAGTTTACAGGGACTAGCGGGGATCTACGAGCAGTACTTC.

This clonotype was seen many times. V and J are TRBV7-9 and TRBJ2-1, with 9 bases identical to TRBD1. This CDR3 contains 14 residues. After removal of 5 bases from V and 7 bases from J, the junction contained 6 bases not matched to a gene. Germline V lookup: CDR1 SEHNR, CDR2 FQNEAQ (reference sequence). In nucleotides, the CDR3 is TGTGCCAGCAGCGAAAGGACAGGGGCGAATGAGCAGTTCTTC. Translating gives CASSERTGANEQFF.

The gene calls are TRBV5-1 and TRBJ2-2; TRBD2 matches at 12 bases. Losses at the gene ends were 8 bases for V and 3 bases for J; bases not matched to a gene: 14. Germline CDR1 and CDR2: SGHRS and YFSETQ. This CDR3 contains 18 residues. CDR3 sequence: CASSPLAGGPPYTGELFF. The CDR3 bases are TGCGCCAGTTCGCCCCTAGCGGGGGGGCCACCCTACACCGGGGAGCTGTTTTTT.